This is a list of T cell receptor beta chains from one sample in a study of shared T cell receptors in the human thymus. Assay: immunoSEQ multiplex PCR; the TCRdb copy retains only in-frame clones and omits some. The sample lists hundreds of thousands of clones, approximately 87% occurring once. These same records also appear under a second study, on human thymus T cells.

Sample: thymocytes. The source is a boy younger than two with a congenital heart defect. Each CDR3 is given with its conserved first and last residue. A D gene is named only where the DNA matches it firmly. Clone sizes are given selectively: once, few, many, or a class where the clone is expanded.

TRBV12-5	-	TRBJ2-7	TRBD1	TGTGCTAGTGGTCCTCAAGGGACAGCCAACTACGAGCAGTACTTC	CASGPQGTANYEQYF
TRBV5-1	-	TRBJ2-3	TRBD1	TGCGCCAGCAGCTTGGACTACAGGGGGTTTGCTACAGATACGCAGTATTTT	CASSLDYRGFATDTQYF
TRBV14	few	TRBJ2-6	-	TGTGCCAGCAGCCAATTCATGGGGGGTCTATACTCTGGGGCCAACGTCCTGACTTTC	CASSQFMGGLYSGANVLTF
TRBV13	-	TRBJ2-6	-	TGTGCCAGCAGCGCACCAGGGGCTGGGGCCAACGTCCTGACTTTC	CASSAPGAGANVLTF
TRBV7-9	-	TRBJ2-1	-	TGTGCCAGCAGCTTATACCGTCCGCGGGGTAGCTCCTACAATGAGCAGTTCTTC	CASSLYRPRGSSYNEQFF
TRBV28	-	TRBJ2-7	TRBD1	TGTGCCAGCAGCCGGGGACAGGGATTAGCCTACGAGCAGTACTTC	CASSRGQGLAYEQYF
TRBV6-5	-	TRBJ1-1	-	TGTGCCAGCAGTTACGCGACAGAGAACACTGAAGCTTTCTTT	CASSYATENTEAFF
TRBV14	-	TRBJ2-7	-	TGTGCCAGCAGCCAAGATAACAAGACTTACGAGCAGTACTTC	CASSQDNKTYEQYF
TRBV27	-	TRBJ1-5	-	TGTGCCAGCAAGTACCACGCCACAGCGGTCAATCAGCCCCAGCATTTT	CASKYHATAVNQPQHF
TRBV30	-	TRBJ2-4	-	TGTGCGGGGTGGGAGACAGGACTAGCCAAAAACATTCAGTACTTC	CAGWETGLAKNIQYF
TRBV11-1	-	TRBJ2-2	TRBD1	TGTGCCAGCAGCTTTTACAGGGGATCGAACACCGGGGAGCTGTTTTTT	CASSFYRGSNTGELFF
TRBV7-6	-	TRBJ1-5	TRBD1	TGTGCCAGCAGCTTAGTCAGGGGGCGGAATCAGCCCCAGCATTTT	CASSLVRGRNQPQHF
TRBV28	-	TRBJ2-7	TRBD2	TGTGCCAGCACCTTAGGAGCGGGAATTTACGAGCAGTACTTC	CASTLGAGIYEQYF
TRBV9	-	TRBJ2-7	-	TGTGCCAGCAGCCTCCGCTACGTGCGGGGAATGGACGAGCAGTACTTC	CASSLRYVRGMDEQYF
TRBV28	-	TRBJ1-1	-	TGTGCCAGCCCTTCGAGGAGGGCGTCGGGAAACACTGAAGCTTTCTTT	CASPSRRASGNTEAFF
TRBV9	-	TRBJ2-3	TRBD2	TGTGCCAGCAGCGGTAGCGGGGCCTTGACAGATACGCAGTATTTT	CASSGSGALTDTQYF
TRBV7-6	-	TRBJ1-1	TRBD1	TGTGCCAGCAGCCTGAAGACAGGGCTCACTGAAGCTTTCTTT	CASSLKTGLTEAFF
TRBV15	-	TRBJ2-1	TRBD1	TGTGCCACCAGCAGAGAAACCCGGGACAGGGGATTAAATGAGCAGTTCTTC	CATSRETRDRGLNEQFF
TRBV30	-	TRBJ2-7	-	TGTGCCTGGAGTCGCCAGGCCCGTACCTACGAGCAGTACTTC	CAWSRQARTYEQYF
TRBV30	-	TRBJ1-1	-	TGTGCCTGGATTAGGGGGGGGGACACTGAAGCTTTCTTT	CAWIRGGDTEAFF
TRBV28	once	TRBJ2-7	TRBD2	TGTGCCAGCAGCGGAAGCGGGACTCTCTCCTACGAGCAGTACTTC	CASSGSGTLSYEQYF
TRBV18	-	TRBJ1-5	TRBD1	TGTGCCAGCTCACCCAATACAGGGGAGGGCAATCAGCCCCAGCATTTT	CASSPNTGEGNQPQHF
TRBV11-3	-	TRBJ2-1	TRBD2	TGTGCCAGCAGCTACAGACTAGCGTGTACAAGTGAGCAGTTCTTC	CASSYRLACTSEQFF
TRBV27	-	TRBJ1-1	TRBD1	TGTGCCAGCAGCCCGAACGACAGGGCGAACACTGAAGCTTTCTTT	CASSPNDRANTEAFF
TRBV4-3	-	TRBJ2-1	TRBD2	TGCGCCAGCAGCCAAGAGACTAGCGGGAGGGCCCATGAGCAGTTCTTC	CASSQETSGRAHEQFF
TRBV7-2	-	TRBJ2-3	TRBD1	TGTGCCAGCAGCCCCCCCACAGGGGGCGTAGATACGCAGTATTTT	CASSPPTGGVDTQYF
TRBV14	-	TRBJ1-6	-	TGTGCCAGCAGCCAAAGAAGCCCCGGGGTCGTAAATTCACCCCTCCACTTT	CASSQRSPGVVNSPLHF
TRBV6-5	-	TRBJ2-3	TRBD1	TGTGCCAGCAGACGGACAGGGCTCCCAGATACGCAGTATTTT	CASRRTGLPDTQYF
TRBV7-2	-	TRBJ2-2	-	TGTGCCAGCAGCTTAGCGGGGGGGCTACACACCGGGGAGCTGTTTTTT	CASSLAGGLHTGELFF
TRBV7-9	-	TRBJ2-7	-	TGTGCCAGCAGCCGTACCCAAGCCCCTCTTCTCCTTTCGTTC	CASSRTQAPLLLSF
TRBV11-2	-	TRBJ2-5	-	TGTGCCAGCAGCGCAGTCGGCAGGGCAAACCAAGAGACCCAGTACTTC	CASSAVGRANQETQYF
TRBV14	-	TRBJ2-3	TRBD1	TGTGCCAGCAGCCGTCTTGACAGGGGGCAAACAGATACGCAGTATTTT	CASSRLDRGQTDTQYF
TRBV28	-	TRBJ2-7	-	TGTGCCAGCGGATCACCCCGGGGTGGTGTCGAGCAGTACTTC	CASGSPRGGVEQYF
TRBV5-1	-	TRBJ1-1	-	TGCGCCAGCAGCTTGGCGGGGAGCCCTACCTCACTCACCACTGAAGCTTTCTTT	CASSLAGSPTSLTTEAFF
TRBV30	-	TRBJ1-1	-	TGTGCCTGGAGTTGGCAGACTAGCACTGAAGCTTTCTTT	CAWSWQTSTEAFF
TRBV5-1	-	TRBJ2-2	TRBD2	TGCGCCAGCAGCTTGGCCCAGGGACTAGCGGGGGGTTCGAACACCGGGGAGCTGTTTTTT	CASSLAQGLAGGSNTGELFF
TRBV6-5	-	TRBJ2-7	TRBD1	TGTGCCAGCAGTTACCTCCGGGACAGGGGCACCTACGAGCAGTACTTC	CASSYLRDRGTYEQYF
TRBV23-1	-	TRBJ2-1	TRBD2	TGCGCCAGCAGTCAGTCGACCCTAGCGGGAGGGCCTTATGAGCAGTTCTTC	CASSQSTLAGGPYEQFF
TRBV5-1	-	TRBJ2-5	TRBD2	TGCGCCAGCAGCCCCGGACTAGATTGGGGACTCCAAGAGACCCAGTACTTC	CASSPGLDWGLQETQYF
TRBV25-1	-	TRBJ1-1	TRBD1	TGTGCCAGCAGTGAGTGGGACAGGGGGCGAGACACTGAAGCTTTCTTT	CASSEWDRGRDTEAFF
TRBV4-3	-	TRBJ1-5	-	TGCGCCAGCAGCCATTCCCATCCAGGGGATGTTTCCAATCAGCCCCAGCATTTT	CASSHSHPGDVSNQPQHF